The rows below give T cell receptor beta chains drawn from one sample of a study of Ad26.COV2.S vaccination and SARS-CoV-2 variants. Measured with immunoSEQ multiplex PCR; TCRdb has only the in-frame clones, and not every one. Among roughly 500,000 clones, approximately 92% were seen once, and the ten largest hold 2.5% to 3%. This specimen consisted of peripheral blood, obtained in a trial of Ad26.COV2.S vaccine versus placebo. Receptors originate from a person between 18 and 65 years old who received the Ad26.COV2.S COVID-19 vaccine or a placebo. Both conserved end residues are part of each CDR3. The D gene is left open where the match is weak. Clone size appears in some rows only: once, few, many, or a class for an expanded clone.

d_call	v_call	j_call	clone_size	cdr3_nt	cdr3_aa
NA	TRBV13	TRBJ1-6	NA	TGTGCCAGCAGTGGGGACCCGCGGTCACCCCTCCACTTT	CASSGDPRSPLHF
NA	TRBV6-2/TRBV6-3	TRBJ2-5	NA	TGTGCCAGCAGTTATAGGGGCCAAGAGACCCAGTACTTC	CASSYRGQETQYF
NA	TRBV28	TRBJ1-3	NA	TGTGCCAGCAGTTCCCCCGGCACAGGGACGGTTGGAAACACCATATATTTT	CASSSPGTGTVGNTIYF
TRBD1	TRBV11-3	TRBJ1-5	few	TGTGCCAGCAGCTTGGAAGGACAGGGGGGAAAGAGCAATCAGCCCCAGCATTTT	CASSLEGQGGKSNQPQHF
NA	TRBV28	TRBJ1-1	NA	TGTGCCAGCCATCCCTTCCCACAGGCGCCCATGAACACTGAAGCTTTCTTT	CASHPFPQAPMNTEAFF
NA	TRBV7-9	TRBJ1-1	NA	TGTGCCAGCAGCTTTTGGGGGGCCACTGAAGCTTTCTTT	CASSFWGATEAFF
NA	TRBV29-1	TRBJ1-5	NA	TGCAGCGTTGTCGGGGGGTACAATCAGCCCCAGCATTTT	CSVVGGYNQPQHF
NA	TRBV28	TRBJ2-7	NA	TGTGCCAGCAGGACGACGGGGAACCCTTACTACGAGCAGTACTTC	CASRTTGNPYYEQYF
NA	TRBV20-1	TRBJ2-4	NA	TGCAGTGCTGATGGCATAAACATTCAGTACTTC	CSADGINIQYF
NA	TRBV5-1	TRBJ2-4	once	TGCGCCAGCAGCTCAGACCCAGCCGGCAGGGGCAACTTC	CASSSDPAGRGNF
TRBD1	TRBV24-1	TRBJ2-5	NA	TGTGCCACCAGTGATACCCGGACAGGGGGAGAGACCCAGTACTTC	CATSDTRTGGETQYF
TRBD1	TRBV11-2	TRBJ2-5	NA	TGTGCCAGCAGCTTGAGGGCCGGGACAGGGAAAGAGACCCAGTACTTC	CASSLRAGTGKETQYF
NA	TRBV11-3	TRBJ1-1	few	TGTGCCAGCAGCTTCAGTTACAGCGAAGCTTTCTTT	CASSFSYSEAFF
NA	TRBV4-1	TRBJ2-7	NA	TGCGCCAGCAGCTACGGGACACTGGGCTACGAGCAGTACTTC	CASSYGTLGYEQYF
NA	TRBV7-9	TRBJ2-2	NA	TGTGCCAGCAGCCCAGGGCCGGGCAGCCCCGGGGAGCTGTTTTTT	CASSPGPGSPGELFF
NA	TRBV5-6	TRBJ1-5	NA	TGTGCCAGCAGCTTGGGGGCGGGGGCGTACAATCAGCCCCAGCATTTT	CASSLGAGAYNQPQHF
NA	TRBV2	TRBJ2-2	NA	TGTGCCAGCAGTGAAGACAGGCAGAACACCGGGGAGCTGTTTTTT	CASSEDRQNTGELFF
NA	TRBV19	TRBJ1-5	once	TGTGCCACTCTGAAGGGACAATGGAGCAATCAGCCCCAGCATTTT	CATLKGQWSNQPQHF
NA	TRBV11-3	TRBJ2-7	NA	TGTGCCAGCAGCTTAGGTGGAGCGGCCTACGAGCAGTACTTC	CASSLGGAAYEQYF
NA	TRBV28	TRBJ2-7	NA	TGTGCCAGTAAGAGACCGGGGGACGAGCAGTACTTC	CASKRPGDEQYF
TRBD1	TRBV4-1	TRBJ1-5	NA	TGCGCCAGCAGCCAAGATGTGGACAGGGCGTATCAGCCCCAGCATTTT	CASSQDVDRAYQPQHF
NA	TRBV12-5	TRBJ1-5	NA	TGTGCTAGTGGTTTGGATGCTCAGCCCCAGCATTTT	CASGLDAQPQHF
TRBD1	TRBV28	TRBJ1-4	NA	TGTGCCAGCAACACAGGGGAGTTGCCTAATGAAAAACTGTTTTTT	CASNTGELPNEKLFF
NA	TRBV11-2	TRBJ1-3	NA	TGTGCCAGCAGCTCCTTGGCGGGGGACACCATATATTTT	CASSSLAGDTIYF
NA	TRBV4-2	TRBJ1-1	NA	TGTGCCAGCAGCCAGTCGGGGGCGATGAACACTGAAGCTTTCTTT	CASSQSGAMNTEAFF
TRBD2	TRBV19	TRBJ2-7	NA	TGTGCCAGTAGTATTGGCGGGACTAGCCGGGAGCAGTACTTC	CASSIGGTSREQYF
NA	TRBV5-6	TRBJ2-5	NA	TGTGCCAGCAGCTTGGCTTTAGGGGTAAATGAAGAGACCCAGTACTTC	CASSLALGVNEETQYF
NA	TRBV18	TRBJ2-2	NA	TGTGCCAGCTCACCCTCGAAGAACACCGGGGAGCTGTTTTTT	CASSPSKNTGELFF
TRBD1	TRBV7-8	TRBJ1-2	NA	TGTGCCAGCAGCCCGAGGACAGGGACGTTCACCTTC	CASSPRTGTFTF
NA	TRBV7-2	TRBJ2-2	NA	TGTGCCAGCAGCTTCTTGGTTCACGGGGAGCTGTTTTTT	CASSFLVHGELFF
NA	TRBV5-4	TRBJ1-2	once	TGTGCCAGCAGCTTGCTTCGCAGTGGCGGTGGCTATGGCTACACCTTC	CASSLLRSGGGYGYTF